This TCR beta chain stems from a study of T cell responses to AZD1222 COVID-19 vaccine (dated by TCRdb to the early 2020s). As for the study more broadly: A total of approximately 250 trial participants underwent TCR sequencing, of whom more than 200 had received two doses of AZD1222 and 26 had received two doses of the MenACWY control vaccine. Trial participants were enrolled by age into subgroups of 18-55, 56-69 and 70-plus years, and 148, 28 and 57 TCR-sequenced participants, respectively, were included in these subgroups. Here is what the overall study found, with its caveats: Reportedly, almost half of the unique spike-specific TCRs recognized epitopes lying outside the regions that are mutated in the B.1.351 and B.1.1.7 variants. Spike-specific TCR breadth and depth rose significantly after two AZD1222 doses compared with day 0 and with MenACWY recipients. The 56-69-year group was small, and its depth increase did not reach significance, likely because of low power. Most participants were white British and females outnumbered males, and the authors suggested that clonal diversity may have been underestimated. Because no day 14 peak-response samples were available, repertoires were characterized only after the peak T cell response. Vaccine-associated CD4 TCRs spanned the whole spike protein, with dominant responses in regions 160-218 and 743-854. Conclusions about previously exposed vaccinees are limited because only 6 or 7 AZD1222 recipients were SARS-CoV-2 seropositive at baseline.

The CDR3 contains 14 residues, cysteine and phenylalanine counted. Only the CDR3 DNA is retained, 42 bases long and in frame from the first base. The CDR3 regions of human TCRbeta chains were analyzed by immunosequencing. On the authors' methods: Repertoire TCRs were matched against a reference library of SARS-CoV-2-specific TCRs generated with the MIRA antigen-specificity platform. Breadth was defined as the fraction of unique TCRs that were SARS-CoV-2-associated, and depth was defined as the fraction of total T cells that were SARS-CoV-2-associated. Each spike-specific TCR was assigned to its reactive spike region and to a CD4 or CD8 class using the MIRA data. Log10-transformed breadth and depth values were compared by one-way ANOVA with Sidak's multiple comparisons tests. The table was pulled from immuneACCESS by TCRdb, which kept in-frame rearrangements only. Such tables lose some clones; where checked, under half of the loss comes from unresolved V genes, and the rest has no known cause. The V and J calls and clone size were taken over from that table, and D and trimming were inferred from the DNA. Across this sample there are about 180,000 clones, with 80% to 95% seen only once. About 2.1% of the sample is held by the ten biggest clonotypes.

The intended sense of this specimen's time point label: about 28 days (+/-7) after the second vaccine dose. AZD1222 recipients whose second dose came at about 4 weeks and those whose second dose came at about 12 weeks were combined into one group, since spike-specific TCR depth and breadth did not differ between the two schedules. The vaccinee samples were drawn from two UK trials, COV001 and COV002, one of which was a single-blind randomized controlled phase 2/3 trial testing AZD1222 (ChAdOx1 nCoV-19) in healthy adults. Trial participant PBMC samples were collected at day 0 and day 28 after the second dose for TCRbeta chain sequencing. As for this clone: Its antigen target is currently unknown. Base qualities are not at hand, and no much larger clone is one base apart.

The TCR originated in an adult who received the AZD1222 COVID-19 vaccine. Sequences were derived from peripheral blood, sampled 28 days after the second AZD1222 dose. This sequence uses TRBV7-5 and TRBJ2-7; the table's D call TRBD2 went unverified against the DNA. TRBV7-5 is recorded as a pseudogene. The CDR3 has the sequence CARSLISGFGEQYF. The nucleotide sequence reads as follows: TGTGCCAGAAGCTTAATTAGCGGGTTTGGCGAGCAGTACTTC.